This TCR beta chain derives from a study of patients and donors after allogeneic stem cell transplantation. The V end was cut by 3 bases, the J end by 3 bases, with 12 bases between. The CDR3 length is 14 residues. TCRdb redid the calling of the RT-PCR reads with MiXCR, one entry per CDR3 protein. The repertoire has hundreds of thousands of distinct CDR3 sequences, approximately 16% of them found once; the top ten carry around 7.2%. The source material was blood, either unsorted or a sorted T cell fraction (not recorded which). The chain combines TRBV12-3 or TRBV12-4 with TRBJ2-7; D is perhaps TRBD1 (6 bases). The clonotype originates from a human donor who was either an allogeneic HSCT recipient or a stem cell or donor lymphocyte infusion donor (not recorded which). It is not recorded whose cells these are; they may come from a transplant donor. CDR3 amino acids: CASSFTGHHYEQYF. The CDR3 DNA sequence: TGTGCCAGCAGTTTCACGGGACACCACTACGAGCAGTACTTC.